This T cell receptor beta chain was sequenced for a study of cytomegalovirus exposure and HLA in healthy donors. General observations from the study: A reported reduction in N-insertions relative to the roughly 700-donor mean was seen in an Asian-associated ancestry cluster in a later analysis.

This clone was seen only once. What it recognizes is unknown. The PCR used 60 Vbeta and 13 Jbeta primers. Per the original data handling: Later work found around 85 million unique TCR beta chains, with about 10 million shared. TCRdb keeps only in-frame clones here, not all; method: immunoSEQ multiplex PCR. The DNA was the basis for D and trimming; V, J and clone size are from that table. Among around 120,000 clones listed, less than 80% were seen once. Trimming took off 7 bases at V and 0 bases at J, with 10 bases between the two ends. The CDR3 is 13 residues long. Germline-derived CDR1 and CDR2 are LNHDA and SQIVND (reference sequence).

This clonotype was obtained from a woman between 35 and 50 years old in good health and CMV-seronegative. J is TRBJ2-7 and V is TRBV19, with D possibly TRBD2 on 5 matching bases. Sample: PBMCs. CDR3 sequence reads: CASTGIGSYEQYF. CDR3 DNA sequence: TGTGCCAGTACCGGGATTGGCTCCTACGAGCAGTACTTC.